A single count supports the clone carrying this T cell receptor beta chain. Its antigen is not known. These data originate in a study of cytomegalovirus exposure and HLA in healthy donors. Study conclusions and caveats: Researchers counted roughly 150 TCR beta chains as cytomegalovirus-associated. High sensitivity and specificity were reportedly achieved when the classifier diagnosed cytomegalovirus status.

The J segment lost 4 bases and the V segment lost 6 bases, leaving 3 bases of the junction unmatched. The CDR3 is 14 residues long. The germline V gene has CDR1 LNHDA and CDR2 SQIVND (reference sequence). TCRdb keeps only in-frame clones here, not all; method: immunoSEQ multiplex PCR. The table shows 200,000 to 250,000 clones, with 65% to 85% occurring only once. What was sequenced was PBMCs. The V and J genes are TRBV19 and TRBJ1-2, with 12 positions matching TRBD1. The receptor was isolated from a woman aged 25 to 45 in good health and CMV-seropositive. The CDR3 DNA follows: TGTGCCAGTAGGGGACAGGGGGCTAGCTATGGCTACACCTTC. Protein: CASRGQGASYGYTF. The full variable domain, in which reference TRBV19 and TRBJ1-2 provide the parts outside the CDR3, is DGGITQSPKYLFRKEGQNVTLSCEQNLNHDAMYWYRQDPGQGLRLIYYSQIVNDFQKGDIAEGYSVSREKKESFPLTVTSAQKNPTAFYLCASRGQGASYGYTFGSGTRLTVV.